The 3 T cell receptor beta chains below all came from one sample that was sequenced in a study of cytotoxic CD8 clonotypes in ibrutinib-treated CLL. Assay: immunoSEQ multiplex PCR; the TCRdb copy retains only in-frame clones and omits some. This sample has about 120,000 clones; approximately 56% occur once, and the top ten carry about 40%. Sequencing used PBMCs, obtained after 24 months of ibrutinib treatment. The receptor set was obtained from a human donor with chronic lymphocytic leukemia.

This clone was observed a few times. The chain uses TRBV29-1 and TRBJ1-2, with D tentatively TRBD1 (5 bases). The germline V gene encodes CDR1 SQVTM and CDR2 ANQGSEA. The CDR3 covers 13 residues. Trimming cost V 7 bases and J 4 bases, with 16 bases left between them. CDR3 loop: CSARTGTTYGYTF. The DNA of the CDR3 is TGCAGCGCCCGAACAGGTACTACCTATGGCTACACCTTC.

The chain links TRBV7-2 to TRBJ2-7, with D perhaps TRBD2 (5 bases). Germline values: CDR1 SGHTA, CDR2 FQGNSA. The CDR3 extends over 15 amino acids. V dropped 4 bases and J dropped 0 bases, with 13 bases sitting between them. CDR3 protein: CASSSRAPNSYEQYF. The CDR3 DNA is TGTGCCAGCAGCTCGAGGGCGCCTAACTCCTACGAGCAGTACTTC.

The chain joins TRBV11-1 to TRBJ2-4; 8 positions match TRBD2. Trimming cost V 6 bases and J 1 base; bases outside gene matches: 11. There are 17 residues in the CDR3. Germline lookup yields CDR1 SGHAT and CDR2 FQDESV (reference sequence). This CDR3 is CASSSRGTSAAKNIQYF. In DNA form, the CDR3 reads TGTGCCAGCAGTTCGCGCGGGACTAGTGCGGCCAAAAACATTCAGTACTTC.